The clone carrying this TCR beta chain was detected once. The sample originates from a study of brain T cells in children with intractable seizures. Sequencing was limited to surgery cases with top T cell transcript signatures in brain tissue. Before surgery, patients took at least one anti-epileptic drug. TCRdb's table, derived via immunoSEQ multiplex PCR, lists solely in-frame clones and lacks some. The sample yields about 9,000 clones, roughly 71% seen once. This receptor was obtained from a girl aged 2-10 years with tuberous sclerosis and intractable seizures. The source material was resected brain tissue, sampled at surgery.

The DNA of the CDR3 is TGTGCCAGCAGCACCGGGGTCGGGGAGCTGTTTTTT. Its translation: CASSTGVGELFF. The rearrangement joins TRBV3-1 (or the pseudogene TRBV3-2) to TRBJ2-2; D might be TRBD2 (5 bases). The germline CDR1 and CDR2 sequences are LGHDT and YNNKEL (reference sequence). Trimming shortened V by 5 bases and J by 7 bases, and 8 bases separated the two germline ends. The CDR3 length is 12 residues.